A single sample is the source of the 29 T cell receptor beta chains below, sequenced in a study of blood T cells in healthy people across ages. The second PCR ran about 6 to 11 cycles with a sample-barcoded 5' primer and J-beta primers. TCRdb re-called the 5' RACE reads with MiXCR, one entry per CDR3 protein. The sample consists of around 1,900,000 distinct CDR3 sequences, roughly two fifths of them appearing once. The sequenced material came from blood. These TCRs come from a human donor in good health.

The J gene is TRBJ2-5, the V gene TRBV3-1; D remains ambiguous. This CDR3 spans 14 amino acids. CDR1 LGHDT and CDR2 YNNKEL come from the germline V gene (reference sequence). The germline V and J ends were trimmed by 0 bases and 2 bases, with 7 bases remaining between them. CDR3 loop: CASSQDTEQETQYF. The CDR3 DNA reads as TGTGCCAGCAGCCAAGATACGGAACAAGAGACCCAGTACTTC.

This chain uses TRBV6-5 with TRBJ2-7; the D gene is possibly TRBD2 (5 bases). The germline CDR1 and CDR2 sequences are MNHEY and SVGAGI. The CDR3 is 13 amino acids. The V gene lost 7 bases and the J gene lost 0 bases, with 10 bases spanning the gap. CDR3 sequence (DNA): TGTGCCAGCAAAAGGACTCACTCCTACGAGCAGTACTTC. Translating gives CASKRTHSYEQYF.

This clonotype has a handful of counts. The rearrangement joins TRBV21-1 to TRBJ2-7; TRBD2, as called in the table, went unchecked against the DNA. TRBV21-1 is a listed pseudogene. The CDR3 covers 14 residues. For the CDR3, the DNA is TGTGCCAGCAGCTGCGGGAGTGAGGGTCACGAGCAGTACTTC. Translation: CASSCGSEGHEQYF.

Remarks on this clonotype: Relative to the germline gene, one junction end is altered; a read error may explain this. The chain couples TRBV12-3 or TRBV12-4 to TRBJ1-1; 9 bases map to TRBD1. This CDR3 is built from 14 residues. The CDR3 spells CASSSQGAITEVFF. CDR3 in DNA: TGTGCCAGCAGTTCACAGGGGGCTATCACTGAAGTTTTCTTT.

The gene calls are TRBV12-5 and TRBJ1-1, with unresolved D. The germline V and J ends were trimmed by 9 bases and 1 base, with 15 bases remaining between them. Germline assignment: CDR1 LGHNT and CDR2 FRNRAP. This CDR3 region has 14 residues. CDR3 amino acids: CASLRVLGNTEAFF. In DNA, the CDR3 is TGTGCTAGCTTAAGGGTTCTCGGGAACACTGAAGCTTTCTTT.

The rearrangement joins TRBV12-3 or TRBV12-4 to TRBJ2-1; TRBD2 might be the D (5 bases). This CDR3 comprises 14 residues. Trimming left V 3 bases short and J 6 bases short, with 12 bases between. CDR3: CASSLRATRNEQFF. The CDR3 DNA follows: TGTGCCAGCAGTTTGAGGGCTACTCGCAATGAGCAGTTCTTC.

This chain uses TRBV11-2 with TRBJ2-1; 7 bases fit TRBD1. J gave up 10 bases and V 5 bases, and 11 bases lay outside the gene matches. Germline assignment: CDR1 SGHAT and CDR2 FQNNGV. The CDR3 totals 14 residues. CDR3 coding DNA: TGTGCCAGCAGCCGAGGACAGGCTAGAGGCGAGCAGTTCTTC. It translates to CASSRGQARGEQFF. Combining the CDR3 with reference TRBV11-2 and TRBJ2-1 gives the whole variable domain EAGVAQSPRYKIIEKRQSVAFWCNPISGHATLYWYQQILGQGPKLLIQFQNNGVVDDSQLPKDRFSAERLKGVDSTLKIQPAKLEDSAVYLCASSRGQARGEQFFGPGTRLTVL.

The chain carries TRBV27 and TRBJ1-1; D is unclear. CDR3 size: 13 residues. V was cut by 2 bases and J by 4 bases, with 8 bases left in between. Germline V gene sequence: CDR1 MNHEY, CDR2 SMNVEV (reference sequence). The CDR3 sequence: CASSLKGFTEAFF. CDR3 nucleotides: TGTGCCAGCAGTTTAAAAGGATTCACTGAAGCTTTCTTT.

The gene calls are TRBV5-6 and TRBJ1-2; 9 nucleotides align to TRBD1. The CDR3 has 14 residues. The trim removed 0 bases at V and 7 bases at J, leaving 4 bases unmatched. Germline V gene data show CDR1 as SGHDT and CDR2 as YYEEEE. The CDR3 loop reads CASSLAGQGAGYTF. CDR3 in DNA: TGTGCCAGCAGCTTGGCGGGACAGGGAGCTGGCTACACCTTC.

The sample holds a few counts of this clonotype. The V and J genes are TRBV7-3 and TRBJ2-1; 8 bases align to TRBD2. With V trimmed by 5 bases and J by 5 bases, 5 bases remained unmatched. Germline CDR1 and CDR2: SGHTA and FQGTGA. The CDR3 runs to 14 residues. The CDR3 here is CASSLSGANNEQFF. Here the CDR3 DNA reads TGTGCCAGCAGCCTTAGCGGGGCTAACAATGAGCAGTTCTTC.

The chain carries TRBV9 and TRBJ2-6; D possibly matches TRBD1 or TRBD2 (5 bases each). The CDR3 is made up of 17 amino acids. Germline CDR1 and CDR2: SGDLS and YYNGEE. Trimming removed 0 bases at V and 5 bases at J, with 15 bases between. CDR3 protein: CASSVGGDRLRANVLTF. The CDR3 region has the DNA TGTGCCAGCAGCGTAGGAGGGGACCGTCTTAGGGCCAACGTCCTGACTTTC.

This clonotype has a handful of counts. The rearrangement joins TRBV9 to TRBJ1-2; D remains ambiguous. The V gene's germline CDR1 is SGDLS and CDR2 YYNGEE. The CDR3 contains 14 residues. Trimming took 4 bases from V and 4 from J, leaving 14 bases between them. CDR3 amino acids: CASSPQVVGYGYTF. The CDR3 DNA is TGTGCCAGCAGCCCCCAAGTGGTAGGCTATGGCTACACCTTC.

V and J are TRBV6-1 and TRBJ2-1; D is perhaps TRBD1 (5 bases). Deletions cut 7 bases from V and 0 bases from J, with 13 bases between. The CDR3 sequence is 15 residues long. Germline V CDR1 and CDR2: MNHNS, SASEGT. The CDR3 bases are TGTGCCAGCAATGTGGGGCCTCGCTCCTACAATGAGCAGTTCTTC. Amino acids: CASNVGPRSYNEQFF.

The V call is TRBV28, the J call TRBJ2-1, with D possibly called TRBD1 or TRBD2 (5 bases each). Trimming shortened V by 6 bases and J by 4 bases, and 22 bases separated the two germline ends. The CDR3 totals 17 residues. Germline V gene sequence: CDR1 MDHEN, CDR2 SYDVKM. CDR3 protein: CASSASRAKYRYNEQFF. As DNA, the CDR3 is TGTGCCAGCAGCGCTAGCAGGGCCAAATATAGGTACAATGAGCAGTTCTTC.

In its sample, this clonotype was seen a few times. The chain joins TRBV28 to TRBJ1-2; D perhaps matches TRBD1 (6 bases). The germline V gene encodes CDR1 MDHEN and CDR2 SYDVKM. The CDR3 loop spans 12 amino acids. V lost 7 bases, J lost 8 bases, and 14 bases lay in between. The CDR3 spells CASTLDGGGYTF. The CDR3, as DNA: TGTGCCAGCACACTTGATGGGGGCGGCTACACCTTC.

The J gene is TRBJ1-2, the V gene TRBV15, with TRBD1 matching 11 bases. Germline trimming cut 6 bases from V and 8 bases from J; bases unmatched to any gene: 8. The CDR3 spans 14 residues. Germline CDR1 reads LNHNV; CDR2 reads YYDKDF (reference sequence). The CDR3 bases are TGTGCCACCAGTCCGGGACAGGGGGGCGTAGGCTACACCTTC. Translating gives CATSPGQGGVGYTF.

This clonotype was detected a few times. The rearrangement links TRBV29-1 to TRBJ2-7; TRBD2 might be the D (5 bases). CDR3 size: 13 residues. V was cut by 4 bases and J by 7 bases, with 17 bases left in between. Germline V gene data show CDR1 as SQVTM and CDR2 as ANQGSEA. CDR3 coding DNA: TGCAGCGTTGGCCTAAGCGCGGGCAATGAGCAGTACTTC. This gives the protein CSVGLSAGNEQYF.

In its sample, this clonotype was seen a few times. The CDR3 nucleotides are TGCGCCAGCAGGAGAGGGGACAAAATCTCTGGAAACACCATATATTTT. It specifies CASRRGDKISGNTIYF. V is TRBV5-1 and J is TRBJ1-3; the D gene is possibly TRBD1 (6 bases). The germline gives CDR1 SGHRS, CDR2 YFSETQ. The CDR3 consists of 16 residues. V was pared by 5 bases and J by 0 bases, with 15 bases between. The whole variable domain, filled in from reference TRBV5-1 and TRBJ1-3, reads KAGVTQTPRYLIKTRGQQVTLSCSPISGHRSVSWYQQTPGQGLQFLFEYFSETQRNKGNFPGRFSGRQFSNSRSEMNVSTLELGDSALYLCASRRGDKISGNTIYFGEGSWLTVV.

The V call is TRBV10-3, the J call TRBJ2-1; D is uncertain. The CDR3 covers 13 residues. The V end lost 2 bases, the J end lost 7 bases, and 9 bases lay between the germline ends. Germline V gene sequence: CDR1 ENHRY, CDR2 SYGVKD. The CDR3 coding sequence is TGTGCCATCAGTGAGGTCCCAGAAAATGAGCAGTTCTTC. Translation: CAISEVPENEQFF.

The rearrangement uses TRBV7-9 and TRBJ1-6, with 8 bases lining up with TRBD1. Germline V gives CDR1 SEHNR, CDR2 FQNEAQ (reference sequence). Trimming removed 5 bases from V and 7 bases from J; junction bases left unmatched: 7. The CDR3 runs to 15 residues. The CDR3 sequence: CASSPSGQENSPLHF. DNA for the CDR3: TGTGCCAGCAGCCCATCGGGACAGGAGAATTCACCCCTCCACTTT.

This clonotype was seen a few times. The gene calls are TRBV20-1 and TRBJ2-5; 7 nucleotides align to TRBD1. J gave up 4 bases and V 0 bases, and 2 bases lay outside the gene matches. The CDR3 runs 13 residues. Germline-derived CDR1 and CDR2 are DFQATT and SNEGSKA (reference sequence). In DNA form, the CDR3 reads TGCAGTGCTAGAGAGACAGGGATAGAGACCCAGTACTTC. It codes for CSARETGIETQYF.

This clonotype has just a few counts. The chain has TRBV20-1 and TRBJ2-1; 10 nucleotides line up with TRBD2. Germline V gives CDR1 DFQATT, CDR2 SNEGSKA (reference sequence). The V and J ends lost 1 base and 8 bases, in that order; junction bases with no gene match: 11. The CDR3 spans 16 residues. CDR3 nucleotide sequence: TGCAGTGCTAGAGGCGGATCAGCGGGGGGGCCCCATGAGCAGTTCTTC. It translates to CSARGGSAGGPHEQFF.

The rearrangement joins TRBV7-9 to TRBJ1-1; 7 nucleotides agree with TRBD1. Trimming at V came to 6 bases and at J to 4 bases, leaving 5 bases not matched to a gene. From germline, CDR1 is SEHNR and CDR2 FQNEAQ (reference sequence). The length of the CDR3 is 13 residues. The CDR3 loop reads CASRSQGLTEAFF. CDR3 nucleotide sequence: TGTGCCAGCAGGTCACAGGGGCTCACTGAAGCTTTCTTT.

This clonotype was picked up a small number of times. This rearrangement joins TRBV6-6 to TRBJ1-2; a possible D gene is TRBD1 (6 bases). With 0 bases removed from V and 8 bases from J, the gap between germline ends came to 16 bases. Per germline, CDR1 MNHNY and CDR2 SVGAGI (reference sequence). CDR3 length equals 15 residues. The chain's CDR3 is CASSYSTGQGYGYTF. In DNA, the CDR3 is TGTGCCAGCAGTTACTCGACGGGGCAGGGGTACGGCTACACCTTC.

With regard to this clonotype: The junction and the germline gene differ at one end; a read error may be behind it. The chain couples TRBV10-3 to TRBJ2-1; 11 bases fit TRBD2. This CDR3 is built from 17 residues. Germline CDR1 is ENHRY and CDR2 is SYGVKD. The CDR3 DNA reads TGTGCCATCAGTGATGGTAGCGGGGGGGCCCTAGATCCTGAGCGGTTCTTC. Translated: CAISDGSGGALDPERFF.

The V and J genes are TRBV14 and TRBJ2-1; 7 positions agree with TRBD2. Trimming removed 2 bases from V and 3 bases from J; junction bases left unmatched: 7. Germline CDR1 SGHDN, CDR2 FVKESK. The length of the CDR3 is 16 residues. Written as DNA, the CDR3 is TGTGCCAGCAGCCAAATAGCGGGTCCCCACTACAATGAGCAGTTCTTC. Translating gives CASSQIAGPHYNEQFF.

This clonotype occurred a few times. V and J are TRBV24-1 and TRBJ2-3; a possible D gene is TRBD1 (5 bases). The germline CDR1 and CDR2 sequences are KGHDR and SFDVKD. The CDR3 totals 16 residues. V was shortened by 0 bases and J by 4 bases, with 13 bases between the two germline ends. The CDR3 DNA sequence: TGTGCCACCAGTGATTTGAGTGGACATTCCCCAGATACGCAGTATTTT. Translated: CATSDLSGHSPDTQYF.

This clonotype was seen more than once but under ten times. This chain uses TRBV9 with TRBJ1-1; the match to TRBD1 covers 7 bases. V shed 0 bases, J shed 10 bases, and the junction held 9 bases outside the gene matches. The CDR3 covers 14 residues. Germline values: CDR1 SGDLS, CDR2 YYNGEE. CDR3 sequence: CASSVEGTAEGAFF. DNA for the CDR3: TGTGCCAGCAGCGTAGAGGGGACAGCCGAGGGAGCTTTCTTT.

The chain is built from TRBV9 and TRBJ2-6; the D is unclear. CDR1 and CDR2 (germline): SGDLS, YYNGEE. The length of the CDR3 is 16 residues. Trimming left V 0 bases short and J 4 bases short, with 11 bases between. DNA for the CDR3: TGTGCCAGCAGCGTAGAACCCCTTGACGGGGCCAACGTCCTGACTTTC. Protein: CASSVEPLDGANVLTF.